Listed below are T cell receptor beta chains from one sample, sequenced in a study of blood T cell repertoires in COVID-19. The protocol was immunoSEQ multiplex PCR, while the TCRdb copy is restricted to in-frame clones and leaves out a portion. The sample has 75,000 to 100,000 clones, around 90% seen once. Sample: peripheral blood. These receptor sequences come from a man aged 65 to 79 with acute or convalescent COVID-19. Both conserved end residues are part of each CDR3. Each record gives: V gene, J gene, CDR3 length, CDR3 protein.

V gene: TRBV20-1; J gene: TRBJ2-5; CDR3 length: 14; CDR3 protein: CSASSVTGGETQYF
V gene: TRBV5-1; J gene: TRBJ1-6; CDR3 length: 17; CDR3 protein: CASSLDTSSSYNSPLHF
V gene: TRBV3-1/TRBV3-2; J gene: TRBJ2-5; CDR3 length: 15; CDR3 protein: CASSHLRGAEETQYF
V gene: TRBV7-9; J gene: TRBJ2-7; CDR3 length: 14; CDR3 protein: CASSFGLAGDEQYF
V gene: TRBV6-1; J gene: TRBJ2-2; CDR3 length: 16; CDR3 protein: CASSEVDRGTTGELFF
V gene: TRBV6-2/TRBV6-3; J gene: TRBJ2-7; CDR3 length: 17; CDR3 protein: CASSYSIWDSHSYEQYF
V gene: TRBV6-1; J gene: TRBJ2-7; CDR3 length: 14; CDR3 protein: CASSEARAGAEQYF
V gene: TRBV6-5; J gene: TRBJ1-2; CDR3 length: 13; CDR3 protein: CASSRDRNYGYTF
V gene: TRBV10-3; J gene: TRBJ1-1; CDR3 length: 18; CDR3 protein: CAISDRGLSISMNTEAFF
V gene: TRBV3-1/TRBV3-2; J gene: TRBJ1-5; CDR3 length: 15; CDR3 protein: CASSQDLQLNQPQHF
V gene: TRBV6-5; J gene: TRBJ1-4; CDR3 length: 14; CDR3 protein: CASSHLGQDEKLFF
V gene: TRBV13; J gene: TRBJ2-1; CDR3 length: 16; CDR3 protein: CASSPSDRGDYNEQFF
V gene: TRBV28; J gene: TRBJ2-3; CDR3 length: 15; CDR3 protein: CASGESQGSTDTQYF
V gene: TRBV3-1/TRBV3-2; J gene: TRBJ2-1; CDR3 length: 13; CDR3 protein: CASSRTSFPGQFF
V gene: TRBV5-8; J gene: TRBJ2-4; CDR3 length: 18; CDR3 protein: CASSFRDRAPLAKNIQYF
V gene: TRBV5-4; J gene: TRBJ1-5; CDR3 length: 15; CDR3 protein: CASSPDPRGQGPQHF